A single sample is the source of the 16 T cell receptor beta chains below, sequenced in a study. TCRdb redid the calling of the 5' RACE reads with MiXCR, one entry per CDR3 protein. The repertoire holds about 64,000 distinct CDR3 sequences, with 22% as singletons. Sequenced input: memory CD4+ T cells sorted from a lymph node. Subset: memory CD4+ T cells, CD4+CD45RO+CD25-. These receptors were collected from a female donor with breast cancer.

The chain uses TRBV6-5 and TRBJ1-3; a weak D match, TRBD1 (5 bases). Trimming stripped 5 bases from V and 0 bases from J, with 14 bases between. The length of the CDR3 is 16 residues. The germline V gene has CDR1 MNHEY and CDR2 SVGAGI. The CDR3, as DNA: TGTGCCAGCAGTACACACAGGAAAATCTCTGGAAACACCATATATTTT. As protein: CASSTHRKISGNTIYF.

At least ten counts were recorded for this clonotype. The gene calls are TRBV9 and TRBJ1-5, with D maybe TRBD1 (5 bases). Germline CDR1 and CDR2: SGDLS and YYNGEE. The CDR3 is 16 amino acids. V lost 0 bases and J 3 bases, leaving 13 bases between the germline ends. The CDR3, as DNA: TGTGCCAGCAGCGTAGATGCGGTAGGGGTCAATCAGCCCCAGCATTTT. Protein: CASSVDAVGVNQPQHF.

This clonotype was found a few times. DNA for the CDR3: TGCAGCGTTGAAGATCTTCAGGGGAGGCGCGAGCAGTACTTC. Its translation is CSVEDLQGRREQYF. The gene calls are TRBV29-1 and TRBJ2-7, with D perhaps given as TRBD1 or TRBD2 (6 bases each). Germline V gene lookup returns CDR1 SQVTM and CDR2 ANQGSEA. Trimming removed 0 bases from V and 6 bases from J, with 15 bases in between. CDR3 size: 14 residues.

The chain is built from TRBV20-1 and TRBJ2-7; TRBD2 agrees at 15 bases. The V segment lost 6 bases and the J segment 2 bases; nucleotides outside the gene matches: 20. There are 20 residues in the CDR3. The germline V gene has CDR1 DFQATT and CDR2 SNEGSKA (reference sequence). CDR3 DNA: TGCAGTGCATTAAGACCAGCAGCCGGGACTAGCGGGAGGATTGCCTACGAGCAGTACTTC. Translating gives CSALRPAAGTSGRIAYEQYF.

J is TRBJ2-3 and V is TRBV4-3; D remains ambiguous. Per the germline V gene, CDR1 is LGHNA and CDR2 is YSLEER. V shed 0 bases and J shed 3 bases, with 16 bases lying between them. The CDR3 is made up of 17 amino acids. The DNA of the CDR3 is TGCGCCAGCAGCCAAGATGTAGGCAGGCGGCGGACAGATACGCAGTATTTT. Its translation is CASSQDVGRRRTDTQYF.

The chain recombines TRBV2 with TRBJ2-7, with TRBD2 matching 15 bases. Germline values: CDR1 SNHLY, CDR2 FYNNEI. The ends lost 5 bases at V and 3 bases at J; junction bases unmatched: 2. The CDR3 sequence is 15 residues long. The DNA for the CDR3 is TGTGCCAGCAGTCCGGGACTAGCGGGGGGCTACGAGCAGTACTTC. Translated: CASSPGLAGGYEQYF. Combining the CDR3 with reference TRBV2 and TRBJ2-7 gives the whole variable domain EPEVTQTPSHQVTQMGQEVILRCVPISNHLYFYWYRQILGQKVEFLVSFYNNEISEKSEIFDDQFSVERPDGSNFTLKIRSTKLEDSAMYFCASSPGLAGGYEQYFGPGTRLTVT.

This chain connects TRBV7-2 to TRBJ1-2; D ambiguous. CDR3 length: 13 residues. Germline CDR1 and CDR2: SGHTA and FQGNSA. The ends were cut back, 6 bases at V and 8 bases at J, with 16 bases in the middle. The CDR3 loop is CASSRGNRGGYTF. The CDR3 DNA reads as TGTGCCAGCAGTAGAGGGAATCGCGGGGGCTACACCTTC.

This clonotype occurred a few times. V usage is TRBV24-1 and J usage is TRBJ2-7; D might be TRBD1 or TRBD2, each matching 5 bases. Germline V lookup: CDR1 KGHDR, CDR2 SFDVKD. Between the trimmed V and J ends, which lost 3 bases and 7 bases, there was a span of 12 bases. The CDR3 totals 13 residues. As DNA, the CDR3 is TGTGCCACCAGTGATGGGGACCTCGCTGAGCAGTACTTC. Translation: CATSDGDLAEQYF.

This clonotype was picked up a small number of times. The J gene is TRBJ2-3, the V gene TRBV5-1; D assignment may be TRBD1 or TRBD2 (5 bases each). Germline CDR1 and CDR2: SGHRS and YFSETQ. This CDR3 contains 15 residues. Trimming stripped 2 bases from V and 5 bases from J, with 15 bases between. CDR3 DNA sequence: TGCGCCAGCAGCTTCGGGGCTCCCGTGGGAGATACGCAGTATTTT. Its translation: CASSFGAPVGDTQYF. Together with reference TRBV5-1 and TRBJ2-3, the CDR3 gives the full variable domain: KAGVTQTPRYLIKTRGQQVTLSCSPISGHRSVSWYQQTPGQGLQFLFEYFSETQRNKGNFPGRFSGRQFSNSRSEMNVSTLELGDSALYLCASSFGAPVGDTQYFGPGTRLTVL.

The chain is built from TRBV28 and TRBJ2-1, with D tentatively TRBD2 (7 bases). The ends were cut back, 7 bases at V and 4 bases at J, with 17 bases in the middle. Germline CDR1 reads MDHEN; CDR2 reads SYDVKM. The CDR3 is 15 amino acids. The CDR3 DNA is TGTGCCAGCACCCCTAGGGGGGGATCGTACAATGAGCAGTTCTTC. Its translation is CASTPRGGSYNEQFF.

The chain employs TRBV11-2 and TRBJ2-4; no clear D. Trimming removed 0 bases at V and 15 bases at J, with 15 bases between. This CDR3 spans 13 amino acids. Germline CDR1 is SGHAT and CDR2 is FQNNGV. The CDR3 region has the DNA TGTGCCAGCAGCTTAGATCTTGAGCGTCTTCTGTACTTC. Translating it yields CASSLDLERLLYF.

V and J are TRBV20-1 and TRBJ1-6; 12 nucleotides agree with TRBD1. In germline, CDR1 is DFQATT, CDR2 SNEGSKA (reference sequence). This CDR3 is 15 amino acids long. With V trimmed by 5 bases and J by 10 bases, 9 bases remained unmatched. As DNA, the CDR3 is TGCAGTGCTGAGATGGGACAGGGGGCAAGGTCACCCCTCCACTTT. Translation: CSAEMGQGARSPLHF.

This clonotype showed up just a few times. The gene calls are TRBV28 and TRBJ1-5; tentative D call: TRBD1 (5 bases). This CDR3 is built from 16 residues. Per the germline V gene, CDR1 is MDHEN and CDR2 is SYDVKM. V dropped 3 bases and J dropped 6 bases, with 18 bases sitting between them. The CDR3 DNA is TGTGCCAGCAGTTTTAGTCTCAGGGTTTCGAGTCAGCCCCAGCATTTT. This codes for CASSFSLRVSSQPQHF.

The chain links TRBV5-5 to TRBJ1-6, with D possibly matching TRBD1 (5 bases). The length of the CDR3 is 13 residues. The germline V and J ends were trimmed by 4 bases and 9 bases, with 11 bases remaining between them. Germline CDR1 reads SGHKS; CDR2 reads YYEKEE (reference sequence). CDR3 loop: CASSANTGSPLHF. CDR3 bases: TGTGCCAGCAGCGCGAATACAGGTTCACCCCTCCACTTT.

In this sample, this clonotype turned up a few times. The V gene is TRBV20-1, the J gene TRBJ1-5; D remains ambiguous. Germline CDR1 reads DFQATT; CDR2 reads SNEGSKA (reference sequence). The V end lost 4 bases, the J end lost 4 bases, and 11 bases lay between the germline ends. The CDR3 has 13 amino acids. The DNA for the CDR3 is TGCAGTGCTAAAGGCCTGCTGAATCAGCCCCAGCATTTT. This encodes CSAKGLLNQPQHF.

The chain links TRBV5-5 to TRBJ1-2, with D perhaps matching TRBD1 (5 bases). Germline V CDR1 and CDR2: SGHKS, YYEKEE (reference sequence). V was pared by 0 bases and J by 3 bases, with 9 bases between. There are 14 residues in the CDR3. As DNA, the CDR3 is TGTGCCAGCAGCTTGGGGGGGACTCACTATGGCTACACCTTC. This gives the protein CASSLGGTHYGYTF.